This TCR beta chain was found in a study of CD8 T cells in Susac syndrome. Study-wide points: Individuals included in the TCR sequencing and HLA analysis were acknowledged by the study to be relatively few in number.

This clonotype was recorded once. No antigen is known for it. The T cells that were sequenced for TCR beta were CD8+ and CD4+ cells from blood. Relapsing-remitting disease, either stable or active, was present in the multiple sclerosis controls, who were treatment-naive patients. Germline CDR1 reads SQVTM; CDR2 reads ANQGSEA. The V segment lost 4 bases and the J segment 6 bases; nucleotides outside the gene matches: 13. This CDR3 has 15 residues. Reverse transcription used about 0.45 to 1 ug RNA and random hexamers. Amplification of TCR beta CDR3 used immunoSEQ multiplex PCR across 54 Vbeta and 13 Jbeta. TCRdb called the immunoSEQ multiplex PCR reads again in MiXCR, with one record for every CDR3 protein. The sample records roughly 200,000 distinct CDR3 sequences, approximately 95% being singletons.

The TCR sequence derives from a human donor with multiple sclerosis. The rearrangement uses TRBV29-1 and TRBJ2-7, with 9 bases aligning to TRBD2. Input material: CD4+ T cells from PBMCs. This CDR3 is CSVGLALAGRREQYF. CDR3 coding DNA: TGCAGCGTTGGTCTCGCGCTAGCGGGGCGTCGCGAGCAGTACTTC.